This T cell receptor beta chain was captured in a study of response to subunit inactivated influenza vaccine. This clonotype showed up just a few times. V was trimmed by 6 bases and J by 4 bases, leaving 13 bases between them. The CDR3 spans 13 residues. Germline V gene sequence: CDR1 MNHNS, CDR2 SASEGT. TCRdb reanalysed the RT-PCR reads using MiXCR and keeps one entry per CDR3 protein. Counted here are about 650,000 distinct CDR3 sequences, 12% to 15% occurring once; the ten biggest clones make up about 7.4%. This TCR derives from a man aged 50 to 59 who received an inactivated influenza vaccine. The sequences come from PBMCs from blood, collected less than 15 days before vaccination. The rearrangement joins TRBV6-1 to TRBJ2-7; D not certain. CDR3 DNA: TGTGCCAGCAGCCGATTTTCCGGTTACGAGCAGTACTTC. Its translation: CASSRFSGYEQYF.